The 5 T cell receptor beta chains listed next were all sequenced from one sample in a study of blood T cell repertoires in COVID-19. Libraries were prepared by immunoSEQ multiplex PCR; TCRdb keeps only in-frame clonotypes and omits some of them. This sample has 56,000 or so clones, with about 85% found just once. What was sequenced was peripheral blood. The receptors originated from a human donor in a cohort sampled during active COVID-19.

This chain links TRBV19 with TRBJ2-5; no firm D call. CDR3 length: 13 residues. V lost 3 bases to trimming and J lost 2 bases, with 7 bases between them. Germline V gives CDR1 LNHDA, CDR2 SQIVND (reference sequence). In nucleotides, the CDR3 is TGTGCCAGTAGTATGCGGTATCAAGAGACCCAGTACTTC. This gives the protein CASSMRYQETQYF.

This chain connects TRBV11-2 to TRBJ2-1; D not resolved. Trimming removed 0 bases from V and 7 bases from J, with 13 bases in between. Germline V gives CDR1 SGHAT, CDR2 FQNNGV. The CDR3 contains 15 residues. For the CDR3, the DNA is TGTGCCAGCAGCTTAGATCCTTTTGTGAGAAATGAGCAGTTCTTC. This translates into CASSLDPFVRNEQFF. The full variable domain, with the rest looked up from reference TRBV11-2 and TRBJ2-1, is EAGVAQSPRYKIIEKRQSVAFWCNPISGHATLYWYQQILGQGPKLLIQFQNNGVVDDSQLPKDRFSAERLKGVDSTLKIQPAKLEDSAVYLCASSLDPFVRNEQFFGPGTRLTVL.

This clone was found once. V and J are TRBV28 and TRBJ1-3; D remains ambiguous. Trimming left V 9 bases short and J 5 bases short, with 11 bases between. The CDR3 has 12 amino acids. Germline V gives CDR1 MDHEN, CDR2 SYDVKM. DNA for the CDR3: TGTGCCAGTGCGACAAGCCGAAACACCATATATTTT. Encoded protein: CASATSRNTIYF.

The V call is TRBV27, the J call TRBJ1-1, with a tentative D call TRBD1 (5 bases). The germline V gene has CDR1 MNHEY and CDR2 SMNVEV (reference sequence). The CDR3 has 19 amino acids. The V and J ends lost 4 bases and 1 base respectively, with 25 bases between them. The CDR3 DNA sequence: TGTGCCAGCAGTTATTTAGGCGCCCCTTCCTGGGGCGCGAACACTGAAGCTTTCTTT. The encoded protein is CASSYLGAPSWGANTEAFF.

DNA of the CDR3: TGTGCCAGCAGTTCGGGTAGGCTCGCCGAAGCTTTCTTT. Amino acids: CASSSGRLAEAFF. V usage is TRBV27 and J usage is TRBJ1-1; D is undetermined. Trimming removed 4 bases from V and 8 bases from J, with 14 bases in between. Per the germline V gene, CDR1 is MNHEY and CDR2 is SMNVEV (reference sequence). The CDR3 runs 13 residues.